Following are 2 T cell receptor beta chains from one sample sequenced in a study of PD-1 blockade in mismatch repair-deficient tumors. Assay used: immunoSEQ multiplex PCR; TCRdb lists only in-frame clones, some missing. This table holds 120,000 or so clones, 85% to 90% found once. The sequencing here drew on peripheral blood, taken 44 weeks after starting pembrolizumab. All receptors derive from an adult with mismatch repair-deficient cancer.

The rearrangement joins TRBV27 to TRBJ2-1; 9 bases align to TRBD2. This CDR3 is 15 amino acids long. Germline lookup yields CDR1 MNHEY and CDR2 SMNVEV (reference sequence). V lost 2 bases and J lost 5; bases outside the gene matches: 4. This CDR3 is CASSLSGTSNNEQFF. CDR3 nucleotide sequence: TGTGCCAGCAGTTTAAGCGGGACTAGCAACAATGAGCAGTTCTTC.

The rearrangement joins TRBV5-5 to TRBJ1-2; D remains unclear. The CDR3 length is 14 residues. Trimming cost V 3 bases and J 7 bases, with 16 bases left between them. The germline V gene encodes CDR1 SGHKS and CDR2 YYEKEE (reference sequence). The chain's CDR3 is CASSYPSGWPGYTF. The CDR3 DNA is TGTGCCAGCAGCTACCCGTCGGGTTGGCCTGGCTACACCTTC.